This T cell receptor (beta chain) was obtained from a study of HIV-infected patients and healthy controls. No cell fractionation was done, so the repertoire covers all unsorted peripheral blood T cells. The RNA source was an approximately 2.4 ml peripheral blood draw. cDNA was made from roughly 470 ng RNA using alpha and beta constant primers. Alpha and beta chain libraries were made separately by chain-specific third strand synthesis with multiplexing indices. A 5' RACE adapter with a random hexamer and the SP2 primer site was joined to cDNA. A single record per CDR3 protein comes from TCRdb applying MiXCR to the 5' RACE reads. The table records about 8,500 distinct CDR3 sequences, roughly 6.1% of them present only once. The V and J ends lost 0 bases and 7 bases respectively, with 9 bases between them. The CDR3 runs 13 residues.

The receptor was derived from an adult in good health. Sequenced sample: blood. This chain uses TRBV12-3 or TRBV12-4 with TRBJ1-1, with TRBD1 as a possible D gene (5 bases). The CDR3 region has the DNA TGTGCCAGCAGTTTAGCAGGGGCGGATGAAGCTTTCTTT. This gives the protein CASSLAGADEAFF.